This T cell receptor (beta chain) was identified in a study of patients and donors after allogeneic stem cell transplantation. Trimming removed 1 base from V and 5 bases from J, with 18 bases in between. Per germline, CDR1 MGHDK and CDR2 SYGVNS. This CDR3 is 16 amino acids long. MiXCR was run by TCRdb on the RT-PCR reads, yielding one entry per CDR3 protein. In the table there are 900,000 to 1,000,000 distinct CDR3 sequences, about a sixth of which are singletons. This chain joins TRBV25-1 and TRBJ2-7, with D tentatively TRBD1 (6 bases). This TCR was recovered from a human donor who was either an allogeneic HSCT recipient or a stem cell or donor lymphocyte infusion donor (not recorded which). It is not recorded whose cells these are; they may come from a transplant donor. Sequencing used blood, either unsorted or a sorted T cell fraction (not recorded which). The DNA for the CDR3 is TGTGCCAGCAGTGAATTAGGCTCGACAGGTTTGAACGAGCAGTACTTC. Amino acids: CASSELGSTGLNEQYF.